The T cell receptor (beta chain) under discussion was sequenced for a study of vaccination and CD4 T cells after COVID-19. Study information: The stimulus for the cells was overlapping spike peptides derived from SARS-CoV-2, HCoV-NL63, HCoV-OC43 and HCoV-229E.

The treatment is: roughly 10-day PBMC culture with coronavirus spike peptide pools or control peptides (ViraFEST assay). Collection of the unexposed donor's CD4+ T cells took place before the COVID-19 pandemic (2011-2018). Every well contained around 2 million PBMCs, which were grown with approximately 9.6 IU/ml IL-2 and 8.5 to 10 ug/ml peptide pools. Concerning this clonotype: Its antigen remains unidentified.

The CDR3 runs 18 residues. With 4 bases clipped from V and 0 bases from J, the junction kept 6 bases outside the gene matches. Germline loops: CDR1 SGHKS, CDR2 YYEKEE (reference sequence). Sequencing of DNA taken from cultured CD4+ T cells relied on the Oncomine TCR Beta short-read assay. DNA came from CD4+ T cells after culture. TCRdb reanalysed the PCR reads using MiXCR and keeps one entry per CDR3 protein. Of some 10,000 distinct CDR3 sequences in the sample, 29% were seen once. The chain has TRBV5-5 and TRBJ2-3; TRBD2 aligns across 15 bases. Input material: CD4+ T cells from blood, cultured in vitro. This sequence originates from a human donor in good health. The CDR3 sequence: CASSRTSGRVGSTDTQYF. CDR3 coding DNA: TGTGCCAGCAGCCGGACTAGCGGGAGGGTGGGGAGCACAGATACGCAGTATTTT.